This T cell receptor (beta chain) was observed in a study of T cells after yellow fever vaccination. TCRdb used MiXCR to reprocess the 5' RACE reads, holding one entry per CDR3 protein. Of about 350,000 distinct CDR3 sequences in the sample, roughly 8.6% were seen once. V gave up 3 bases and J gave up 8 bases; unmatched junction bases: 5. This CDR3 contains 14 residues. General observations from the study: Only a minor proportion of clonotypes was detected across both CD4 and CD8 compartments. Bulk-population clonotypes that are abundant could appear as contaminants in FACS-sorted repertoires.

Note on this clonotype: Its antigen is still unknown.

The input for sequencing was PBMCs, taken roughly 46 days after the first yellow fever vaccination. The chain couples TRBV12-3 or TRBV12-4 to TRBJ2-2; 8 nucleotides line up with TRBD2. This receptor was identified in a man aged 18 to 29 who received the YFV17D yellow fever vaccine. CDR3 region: CASSFWSGGGELFF. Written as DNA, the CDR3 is TGTGCCAGCAGTTTTTGGAGCGGGGGAGGGGAGCTGTTTTTT.